This section outlines one T cell receptor beta chain sequence together with its context. This entry comes from a study of technical replicates of blood from a few donors. Germline V gene data show CDR1 as LGHNT and CDR2 as FRNRAP. This CDR3 is 17 amino acids long. V was pared by 6 bases and J by 5 bases, with 24 bases between. Here immunoSEQ multiplex PCR was the method, and the copy in TCRdb shows in-frame clones only, minus some. The sample comprises 75,000 to 100,000 clones, just under 95% of which are singletons, and about 0.26% rests with the top ten. Sequenced material: T cells isolated from PBMCs. The origin of this receptor is a human donor in good health. The rearrangement joins TRBV12-5 to TRBJ2-3; a possible D gene is TRBD2 (5 bases). CDR3 coding DNA: TGTGCTAGTGGCGAGCGCGGGCTAGAGGGCCTTGGAGATACGCAGTATTTT. Translating gives CASGERGLEGLGDTQYF.